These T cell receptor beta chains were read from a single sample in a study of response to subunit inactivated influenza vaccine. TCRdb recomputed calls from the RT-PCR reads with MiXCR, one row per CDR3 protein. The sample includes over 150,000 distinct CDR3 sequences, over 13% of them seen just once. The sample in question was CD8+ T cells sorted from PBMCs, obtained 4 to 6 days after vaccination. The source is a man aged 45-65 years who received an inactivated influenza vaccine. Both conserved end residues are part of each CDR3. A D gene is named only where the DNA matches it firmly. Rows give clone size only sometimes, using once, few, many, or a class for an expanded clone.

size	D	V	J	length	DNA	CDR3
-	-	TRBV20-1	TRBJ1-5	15	TGCAGTGCCGAAGTGGCCCTCGATAGCAATCAGCCCCAGCATTTT	CSAEVALDSNQPQHF
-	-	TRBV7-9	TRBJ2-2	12	TGTGCCAGCAGCATAGAGCCCGGGGAGCTGTTTTTT	CASSIEPGELFF
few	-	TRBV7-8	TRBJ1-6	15	TGTGCCAGCAGCTTAGCAGGGATGGGTTATTCACCCCTCCACTTT	CASSLAGMGYSPLHF
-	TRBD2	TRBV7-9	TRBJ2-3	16	TGTGCCAGCAGCCCTCGGACTAGCGGCGACACAGATACGCAGTATTTT	CASSPRTSGDTDTQYF
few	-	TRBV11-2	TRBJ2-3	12	TGTGCCAGCAGCTCGCGCACAGATACGCAGTATTTT	CASSSRTDTQYF
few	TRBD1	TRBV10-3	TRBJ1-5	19	TGTGCCATCAGTGAGATCTGGACAGGGGGCGATGGTAGCAATCAGCCCCAGCATTTT	CAISEIWTGGDGSNQPQHF
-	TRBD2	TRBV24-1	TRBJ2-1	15	TGTGCCACCAGTGATCCTTTAGCGGGGGGGGATGAGCAGTTCTTC	CATSDPLAGGDEQFF
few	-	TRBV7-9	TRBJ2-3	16	TGTGCCAGCAGCTTATTAAGGGGGATAGGCACAGATACGCAGTATTTT	CASSLLRGIGTDTQYF
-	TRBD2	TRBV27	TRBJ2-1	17	TGTGCCAGCAGCCCCATTGGTGGGAGGGAAACATACAATGAGCAGTTCTTC	CASSPIGGRETYNEQFF
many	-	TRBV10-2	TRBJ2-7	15	TGCGCCAGCAGTGAGTCGGGGCAGCCCCCCTACGAGCAGTACTTC	CASSESGQPPYEQYF